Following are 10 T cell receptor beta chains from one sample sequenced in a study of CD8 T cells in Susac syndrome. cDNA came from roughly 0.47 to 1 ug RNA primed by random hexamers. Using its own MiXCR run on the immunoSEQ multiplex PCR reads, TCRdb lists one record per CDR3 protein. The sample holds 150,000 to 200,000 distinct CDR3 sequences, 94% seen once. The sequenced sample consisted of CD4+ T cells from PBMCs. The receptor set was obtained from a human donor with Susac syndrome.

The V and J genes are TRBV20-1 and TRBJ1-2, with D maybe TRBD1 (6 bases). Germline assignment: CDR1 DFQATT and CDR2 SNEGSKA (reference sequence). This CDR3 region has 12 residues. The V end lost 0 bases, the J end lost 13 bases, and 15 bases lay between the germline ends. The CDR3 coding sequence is TGCAGTGCTAGAGATAAAGGGGGGCTTAGCACCTTC. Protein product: CSARDKGGLSTF.

CDR3 region: CSVATNEKLFF. Here the CDR3 DNA reads TGCAGCGTCGCAACTAATGAAAAACTGTTTTTT. J is TRBJ1-4 and V is TRBV29-1; D gene ambiguous. The ends were cut back, 6 bases at V and 0 bases at J, with 2 bases in the middle. The CDR3 covers 11 residues. Looked up from germline, CDR1 is SQVTM and CDR2 is ANQGSEA.

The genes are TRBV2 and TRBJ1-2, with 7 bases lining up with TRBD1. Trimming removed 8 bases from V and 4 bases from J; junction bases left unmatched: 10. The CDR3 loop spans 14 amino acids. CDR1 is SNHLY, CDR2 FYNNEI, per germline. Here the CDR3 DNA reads TGTGCCAGCGCTCCTACGGGACAGCGCTATGGCTACACCTTC. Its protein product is CASAPTGQRYGYTF.

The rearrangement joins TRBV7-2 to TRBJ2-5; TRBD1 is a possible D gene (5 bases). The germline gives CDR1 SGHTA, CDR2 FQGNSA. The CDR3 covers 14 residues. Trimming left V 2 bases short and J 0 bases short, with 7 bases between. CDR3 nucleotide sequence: TGTGCCAGCAGCTTAAACAGGCACCAAGAGACCCAGTACTTC. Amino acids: CASSLNRHQETQYF.

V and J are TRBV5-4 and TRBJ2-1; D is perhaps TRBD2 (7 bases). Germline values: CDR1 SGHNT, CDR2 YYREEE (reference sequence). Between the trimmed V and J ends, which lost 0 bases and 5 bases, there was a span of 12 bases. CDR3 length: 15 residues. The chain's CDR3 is CASSLEAGANNEQFF. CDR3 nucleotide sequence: TGTGCCAGCAGCTTGGAGGCGGGGGCTAACAATGAGCAGTTCTTC.

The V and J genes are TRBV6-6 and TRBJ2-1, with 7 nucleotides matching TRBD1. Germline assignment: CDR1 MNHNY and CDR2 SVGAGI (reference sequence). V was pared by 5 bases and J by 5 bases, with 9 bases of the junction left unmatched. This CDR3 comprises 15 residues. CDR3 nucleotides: TGTGCCAGCAGTCAGACTTCCCAGGGGGACAATGAGCAGTTCTTC. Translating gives CASSQTSQGDNEQFF.

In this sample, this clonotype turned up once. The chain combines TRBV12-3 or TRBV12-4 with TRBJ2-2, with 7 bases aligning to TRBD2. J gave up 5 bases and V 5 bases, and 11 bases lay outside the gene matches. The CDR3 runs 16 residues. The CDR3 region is CASSPPMRGTTGELFF. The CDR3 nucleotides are TGTGCCAGCAGTCCCCCTATGCGGGGGACGACCGGGGAGCTGTTTTTT.

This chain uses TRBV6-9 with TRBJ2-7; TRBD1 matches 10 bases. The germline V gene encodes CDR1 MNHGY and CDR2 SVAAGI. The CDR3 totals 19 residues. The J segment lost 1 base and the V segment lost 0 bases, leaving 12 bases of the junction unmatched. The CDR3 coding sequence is TGTGCCAGCAGTTATTCGAATCGGGACAGGGGTGAATCGTCCTACGAGCAGTACTTC. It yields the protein CASSYSNRDRGESSYEQYF.

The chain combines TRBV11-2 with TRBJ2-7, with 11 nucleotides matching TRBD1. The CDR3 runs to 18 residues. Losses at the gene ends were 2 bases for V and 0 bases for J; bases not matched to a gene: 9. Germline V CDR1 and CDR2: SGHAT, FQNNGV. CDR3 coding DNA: TGTGCCAGCAGCTTAAAGGCGCGGGGGACAGGGGGCTCCTACGAGCAGTACTTC. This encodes CASSLKARGTGGSYEQYF.

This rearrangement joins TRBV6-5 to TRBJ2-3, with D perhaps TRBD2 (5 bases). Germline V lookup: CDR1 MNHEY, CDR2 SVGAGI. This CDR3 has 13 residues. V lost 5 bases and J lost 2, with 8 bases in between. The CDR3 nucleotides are TGTGCCAGCAGTAGAGACTACACAGATACGCAGTATTTT. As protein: CASSRDYTDTQYF.